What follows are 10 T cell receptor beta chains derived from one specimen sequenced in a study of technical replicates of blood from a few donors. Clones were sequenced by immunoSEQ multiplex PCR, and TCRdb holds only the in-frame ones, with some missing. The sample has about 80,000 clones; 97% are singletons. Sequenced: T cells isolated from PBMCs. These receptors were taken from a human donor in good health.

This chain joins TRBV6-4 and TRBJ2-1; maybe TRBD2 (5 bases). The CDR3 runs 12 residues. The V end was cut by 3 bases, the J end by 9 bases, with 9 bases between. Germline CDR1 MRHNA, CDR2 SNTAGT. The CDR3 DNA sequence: TGTGCCAGCAGTGAAGGAGAGGGTGAGCAGTTCTTC. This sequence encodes CASSEGEGEQFF.

CDR3 in amino acids: CASGDRGRLNTEAFF. CDR3 sequence (DNA): TGTGCCAGTGGGGACAGGGGGCGCTTGAACACTGAAGCTTTCTTT. V gene TRBV19 combines with J gene TRBJ1-1; 12 bases line up with TRBD1. The CDR3 contains 15 residues. Germline CDR1 is LNHDA and CDR2 is SQIVND (reference sequence). V was pared by 8 bases and J by 0 bases, with 4 bases of the junction left unmatched.

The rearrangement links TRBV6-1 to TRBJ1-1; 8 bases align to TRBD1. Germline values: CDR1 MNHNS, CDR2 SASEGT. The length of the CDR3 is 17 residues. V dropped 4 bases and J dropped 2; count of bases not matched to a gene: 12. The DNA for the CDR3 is TGTGCCAGCAGTGGGCGGACAGGGACGGTTGTTAACACTGAAGCTTTCTTT. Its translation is CASSGRTGTVVNTEAFF.

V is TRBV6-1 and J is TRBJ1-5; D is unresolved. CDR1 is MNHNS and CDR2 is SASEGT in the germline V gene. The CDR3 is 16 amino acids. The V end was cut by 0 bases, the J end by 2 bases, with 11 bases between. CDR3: CASSEAAGRRNQPQHF. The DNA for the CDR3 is TGTGCCAGCAGTGAAGCGGCAGGCAGACGCAATCAGCCCCAGCATTTT.

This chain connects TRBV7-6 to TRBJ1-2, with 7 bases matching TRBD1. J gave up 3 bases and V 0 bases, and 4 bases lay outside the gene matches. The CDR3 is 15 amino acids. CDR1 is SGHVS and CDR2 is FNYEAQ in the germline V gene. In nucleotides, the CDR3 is TGTGCCAGCAGCTTAGCGGGGCAGGGGGACTATGGCTACACCTTC. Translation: CASSLAGQGDYGYTF.

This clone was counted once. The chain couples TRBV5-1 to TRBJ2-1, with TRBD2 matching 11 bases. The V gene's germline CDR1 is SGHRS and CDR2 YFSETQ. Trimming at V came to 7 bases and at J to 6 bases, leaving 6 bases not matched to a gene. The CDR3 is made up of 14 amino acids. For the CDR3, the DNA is TGCGCCAGCTCCGGGACTAGCGGAACCAATGAGCAGTTCTTC. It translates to CASSGTSGTNEQFF. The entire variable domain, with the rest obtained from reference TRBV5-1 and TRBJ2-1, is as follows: KAGVTQTPRYLIKTRGQQVTLSCSPISGHRSVSWYQQTPGQGLQFLFEYFSETQRNKGNFPGRFSGRQFSNSRSEMNVSTLELGDSALYLCASSGTSGTNEQFFGPGTRLTVL.

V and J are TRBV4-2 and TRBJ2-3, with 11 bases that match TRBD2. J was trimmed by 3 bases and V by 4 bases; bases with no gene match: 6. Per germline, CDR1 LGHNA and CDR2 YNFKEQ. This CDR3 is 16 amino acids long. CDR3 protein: CASSPLTSGGTDTQYF. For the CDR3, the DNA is TGTGCCAGCAGCCCTCTAACTAGCGGGGGAACAGATACGCAGTATTTT.

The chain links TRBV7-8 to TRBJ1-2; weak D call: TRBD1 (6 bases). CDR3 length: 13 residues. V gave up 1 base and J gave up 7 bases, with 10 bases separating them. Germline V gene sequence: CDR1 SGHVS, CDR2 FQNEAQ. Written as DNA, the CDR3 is TGTGCCAGCAGCTTAGGGGCAGGGGCTGGCTACACCTTC. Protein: CASSLGAGAGYTF. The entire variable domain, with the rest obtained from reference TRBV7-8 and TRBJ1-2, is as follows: GAGVSQSPRYKVAKRGQDVALRCDPISGHVSLFWYQQALGQGPEFLTYFQNEAQLDKSGLPSDRFFAERPEGSVSTLKIQRTQQEDSAVYLCASSLGAGAGYTFGSGTRLTVV.

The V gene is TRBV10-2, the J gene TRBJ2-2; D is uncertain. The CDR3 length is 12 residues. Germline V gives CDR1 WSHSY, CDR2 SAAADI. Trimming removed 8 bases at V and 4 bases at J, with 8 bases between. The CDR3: CASRSPTGELFF. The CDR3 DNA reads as TGCGCCAGCCGGAGCCCCACCGGGGAGCTGTTTTTT.

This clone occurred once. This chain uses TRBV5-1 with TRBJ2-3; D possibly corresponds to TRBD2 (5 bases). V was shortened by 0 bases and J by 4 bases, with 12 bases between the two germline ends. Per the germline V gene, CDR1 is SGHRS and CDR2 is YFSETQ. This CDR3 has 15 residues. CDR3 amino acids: CASSLDGSGADTQYF. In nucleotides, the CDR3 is TGCGCCAGCAGCTTGGATGGGAGTGGTGCAGATACGCAGTATTTT.